One sample yielded the 5 T cell receptor beta chains listed below, sequenced in a study of blood T cell repertoires in COVID-19 (dated by TCRdb to the early 2020s). Receptor libraries were prepared by the immunoSEQ multiplex PCR assay. In TCRdb, the immuneACCESS table is reduced to in-frame sequences with V and J assigned. These tables do not hold every clone; where another copy was compared, an unresolved V gene accounts for under half, and the others remain unexplained. The sample records tens of thousands of clones, around four fifths of which are singletons. The ten largest clones capture about 20% of the sample. Sequencing used peripheral blood. These receptors originate from a young man with COVID-19, enrolled during active disease.

The V call is TRBV9, the J call TRBJ1-4, with 8 bases matching TRBD1. The CDR3 has 17 residues. CDR1 is SGDLS, CDR2 YYNGEE, per germline. V lost 0 bases and J lost 4; bases outside the gene matches: 8. The CDR3 is CASSVGSGGWSNEKLFF. The DNA for the CDR3 is TGTGCCAGCAGCGTAGGGTCAGGGGGCTGGAGTAATGAAAAACTGTTTTTT.

The J gene is TRBJ2-7, the V gene TRBV27, with 9 bases lining up with TRBD2. CDR1 MNHEY and CDR2 SMNVEV come from the germline V gene (reference sequence). Losses at the gene ends were 7 bases for V and 0 bases for J; bases not matched to a gene: 4. The CDR3 contains 14 residues. The DNA for the CDR3 is TGTGCCAGCAATCCTAGCGGGGCCTCCTACGAGCAGTACTTC. Translation: CASNPSGASYEQYF.

The chain joins TRBV5-1 to TRBJ2-2; 7 nucleotides line up with TRBD1. Germline CDR1 is SGHRS and CDR2 is YFSETQ. CDR3 length: 17 amino acids. The ends lost 0 bases at V and 12 bases at J; junction bases unmatched: 17. The CDR3 here is CASSLVSSRQGTEKLFF. The CDR3 nucleotides read TGCGCCAGCAGCTTGGTATCTTCTAGGCAGGGGACAGAGAAGCTGTTTTTT. The whole variable domain, filled in from reference TRBV5-1 and TRBJ2-2, reads KAGVTQTPRYLIKTRGQQVTLSCSPISGHRSVSWYQQTPGQGLQFLFEYFSETQRNKGNFPGRFSGRQFSNSRSEMNVSTLELGDSALYLCASSLVSSRQGTEKLFFGEGSRLTVL.

This chain links TRBV5-4 with TRBJ1-2, with TRBD1 matching over 8 bases. V gave up 6 bases and J gave up 2 bases; unmatched junction bases: 21. CDR3 length: 19 residues. The germline CDR1 and CDR2 sequences are SGHNT and YYREEE (reference sequence). The CDR3 is CASTPGQGAREALNYGYTF. The CDR3 DNA follows: TGTGCCAGCACCCCGGGGCAGGGGGCTAGGGAGGCCCTCAACTATGGCTACACCTTC.

This clone came up a few times. The chain joins TRBV7-9 to TRBJ1-5; tentative D call: TRBD1 (5 bases). In germline, CDR1 is SEHNR, CDR2 FQNEAQ (reference sequence). V lost 3 bases, J lost 0 bases, and 9 bases lay in between. This CDR3 is 15 amino acids long. The chain's CDR3 is CASSLQGDSNQPQHF. CDR3 coding DNA: TGTGCCAGCAGCTTGCAAGGGGATAGCAATCAGCCCCAGCATTTT.